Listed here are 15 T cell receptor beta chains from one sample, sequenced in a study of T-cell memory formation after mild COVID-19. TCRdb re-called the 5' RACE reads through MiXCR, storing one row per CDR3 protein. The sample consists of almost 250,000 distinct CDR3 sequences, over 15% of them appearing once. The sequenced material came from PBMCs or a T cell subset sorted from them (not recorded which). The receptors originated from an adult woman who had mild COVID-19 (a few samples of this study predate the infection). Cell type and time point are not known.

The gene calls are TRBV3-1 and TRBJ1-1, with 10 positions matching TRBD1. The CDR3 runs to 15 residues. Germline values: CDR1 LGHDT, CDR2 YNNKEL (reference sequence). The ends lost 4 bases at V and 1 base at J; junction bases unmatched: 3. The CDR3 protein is CASSPRDRGNTEAFF. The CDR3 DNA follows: TGTGCCAGCAGCCCCCGGGACAGGGGGAACACTGAAGCTTTCTTT.

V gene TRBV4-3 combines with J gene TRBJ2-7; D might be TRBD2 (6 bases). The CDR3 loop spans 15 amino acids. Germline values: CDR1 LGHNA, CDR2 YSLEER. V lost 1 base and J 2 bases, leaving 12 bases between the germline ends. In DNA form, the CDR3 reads TGCGCCAGCAGCCAAGGCCCGGGAGAGACCTACGAGCAGTACTTC. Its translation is CASSQGPGETYEQYF.

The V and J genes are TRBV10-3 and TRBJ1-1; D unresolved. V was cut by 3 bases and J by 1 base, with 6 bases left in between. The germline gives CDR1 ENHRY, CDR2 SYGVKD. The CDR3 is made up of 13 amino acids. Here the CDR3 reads CAISETANTEAFF. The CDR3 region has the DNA TGTGCCATCAGTGAAACGGCGAACACTGAAGCTTTCTTT.

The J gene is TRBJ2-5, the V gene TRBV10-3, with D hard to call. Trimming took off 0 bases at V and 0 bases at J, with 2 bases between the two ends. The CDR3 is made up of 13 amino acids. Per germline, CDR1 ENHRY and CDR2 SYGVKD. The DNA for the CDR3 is TGTGCCATCAGTGAGTCGAACCAAGAGACCCAGTACTTC. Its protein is CAISESNQETQYF.

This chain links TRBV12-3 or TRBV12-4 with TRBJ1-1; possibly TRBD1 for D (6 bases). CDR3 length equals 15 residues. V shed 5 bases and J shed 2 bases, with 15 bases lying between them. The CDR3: CASSTPGHPNTEAFF. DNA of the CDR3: TGTGCCAGCAGTACGCCGGGACACCCCAACACTGAAGCTTTCTTT.

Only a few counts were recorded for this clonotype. The CDR3 DNA follows: TGTGCCTGGAGTGGAGGGGCATCCTACAATGAGCAGTTCTTC. Its translation: CAWSGGASYNEQFF. The chain joins TRBV30 to TRBJ2-1; D may be TRBD1 or TRBD2 (5 bases each). Trimming took 1 base from V and 1 from J, leaving 8 bases between them. In germline, CDR1 is GTSNPN, CDR2 SVGIG (reference sequence). The CDR3 length is 14 residues.

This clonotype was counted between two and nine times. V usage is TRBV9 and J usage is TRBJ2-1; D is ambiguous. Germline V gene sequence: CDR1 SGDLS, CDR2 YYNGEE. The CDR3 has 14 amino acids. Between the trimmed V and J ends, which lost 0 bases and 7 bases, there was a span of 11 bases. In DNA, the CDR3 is TGTGCCAGCAGCGTAGTGGCAATTTCAAATGAGCAGTTCTTC. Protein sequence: CASSVVAISNEQFF.

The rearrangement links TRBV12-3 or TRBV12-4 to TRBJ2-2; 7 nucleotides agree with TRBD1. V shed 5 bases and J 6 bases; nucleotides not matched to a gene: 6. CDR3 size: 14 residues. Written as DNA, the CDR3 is TGTGCCAGCAGTACAAACAGGGGAGCCGGGGAGCTGTTTTTT. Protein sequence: CASSTNRGAGELFF.

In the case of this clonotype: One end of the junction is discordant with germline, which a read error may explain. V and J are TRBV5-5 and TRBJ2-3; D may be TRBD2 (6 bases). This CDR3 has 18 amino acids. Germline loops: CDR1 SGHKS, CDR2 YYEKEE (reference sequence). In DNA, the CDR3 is TGTGCCAGCACCCCCCTGGGGCGGTCCACAACTAGCACATATACGCAGTATTTT. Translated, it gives CASTPLGRSTTSTYTQYF.

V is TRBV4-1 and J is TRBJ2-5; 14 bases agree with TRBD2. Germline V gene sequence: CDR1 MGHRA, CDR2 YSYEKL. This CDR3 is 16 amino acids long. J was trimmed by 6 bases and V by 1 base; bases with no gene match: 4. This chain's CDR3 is CASSQGGTSGGKTQYF. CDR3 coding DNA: TGCGCCAGCAGCCAAGGAGGGACTAGCGGGGGTAAGACCCAGTACTTC.

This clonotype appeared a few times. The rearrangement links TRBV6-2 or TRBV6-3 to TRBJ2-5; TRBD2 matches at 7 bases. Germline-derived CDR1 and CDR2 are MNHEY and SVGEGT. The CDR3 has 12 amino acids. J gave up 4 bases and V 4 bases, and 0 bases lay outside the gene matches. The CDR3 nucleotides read TGTGCCAGCAGTTCTAGCGGAGAGACCCAGTACTTC. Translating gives CASSSSGETQYF.

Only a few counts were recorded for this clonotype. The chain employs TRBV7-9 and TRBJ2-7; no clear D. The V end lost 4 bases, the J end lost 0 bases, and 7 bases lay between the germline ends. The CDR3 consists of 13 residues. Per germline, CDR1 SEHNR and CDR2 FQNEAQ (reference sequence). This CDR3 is CASSSRNSYEQYF. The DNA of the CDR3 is TGTGCCAGCAGCTCGCGTAACTCCTACGAGCAGTACTTC.

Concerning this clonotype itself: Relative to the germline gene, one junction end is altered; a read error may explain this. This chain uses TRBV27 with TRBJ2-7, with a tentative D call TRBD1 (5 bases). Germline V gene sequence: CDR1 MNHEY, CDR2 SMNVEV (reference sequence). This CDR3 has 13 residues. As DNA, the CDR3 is TGTGCCAGCAGTCTAAGTACCGGCTGGGGCGAACAATTC. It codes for CASSLSTGWGEQF.

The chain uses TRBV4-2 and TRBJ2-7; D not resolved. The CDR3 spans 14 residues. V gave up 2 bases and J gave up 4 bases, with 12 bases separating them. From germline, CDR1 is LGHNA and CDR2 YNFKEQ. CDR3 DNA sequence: TGTGCCAGCAGCCAACCCCCCCAGTCGTACGAGCAGTACTTC. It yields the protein CASSQPPQSYEQYF.

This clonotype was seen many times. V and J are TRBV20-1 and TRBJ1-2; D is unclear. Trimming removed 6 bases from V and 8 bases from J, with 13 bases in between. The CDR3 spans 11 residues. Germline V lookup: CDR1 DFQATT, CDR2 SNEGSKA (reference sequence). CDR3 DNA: TGCAGTGCCGAAAGCCACCACGGCTACACCTTC. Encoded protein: CSAESHHGYTF.